The clone carrying this TCR beta chain rates as medium-sized (0.01 to 0.1%). What it binds is not known. Findings and caveats of the study: Tumor memory CD4+ T cell TCR gene usage was found to cluster with blood and lymph node memory CD4+ cells and with lymph node naive CD4+ cells. Tumor-infiltrating Treg TCR alpha and beta sequences overlapped most with tumor naive CD4+ T cells, then blood naive.

The memory fraction was CD4+CD45RO+CD25- cells. Per the germline V gene, CDR1 is SGHTA and CDR2 is FQGTGA. V lost 5 bases to trimming and J lost 5 bases; unmatched junction nucleotides: 13. The CDR3 has 16 amino acids. Full-length variable regions came from constant-region reverse primers plus semi-nested Nested Universal Primer A PCR. One entry per CDR3 protein, called by TCRdb with MiXCR from the 5' RACE reads. Among roughly 7,800 distinct CDR3 sequences listed, approximately 15% were seen once. The J gene is TRBJ1-1, the V gene TRBV7-3, with 8 bases matching TRBD1. The sequence was obtained from a female donor with breast cancer. Sequencing was performed on memory CD4+ T cells sorted from blood. Subset described: memory CD4+ T cells, CD4+CD45RO+CD25-. The CDR3 protein is CASSPSPQGAATEAFF. CDR3 bases: TGTGCCAGCAGCCCTTCCCCCCAGGGGGCAGCAACTGAAGCTTTCTTT.